This TCR beta chain comes out of a study of T cells in Graves' hyperthyroidism and ophthalmopathy. As concerns this clonotype: The antigen remains undetermined.

Exclusion of patients followed from uncontrolled infection, other autoimmune disease, pregnancy or lactation. Study results and limitations: Appearing also in blood were most of the thyroid clonotypes expanded above 0.001.

Regions amplified from RNA transcripts were the TCR beta CDR3 regions. Primed by the HTBI set, a first-round RT-PCR was run on the TCR CDR3. TCRdb independently ran MiXCR on the multiplex PCR reads; one entry per CDR3 protein. The repertoire holds approximately 640,000 distinct CDR3 sequences, with 45% as singletons. This CDR3 comprises 17 residues. V was trimmed by 0 bases and J by 9 bases, leaving 21 bases between them. The germline V gene encodes CDR1 DFQATT and CDR2 SNEGSKA (reference sequence). The sequence was obtained from an adult man with Graves' disease, either hyperthyroidism or ophthalmopathy (not recorded which). The gene calls are TRBV20-1 and TRBJ1-6; the D is unclear. The source material was peripheral blood or thyroid tissue (not recorded which). Written as DNA, the CDR3 is TGCAGTGCTAGAGATCCCAGTGTGGGTGCTCGGGGTTCACCCCTCCACTTT. Translation: CSARDPSVGARGSPLHF.